The 27 T cell receptor beta chains listed next were all sequenced from one sample in a study of PD-L1 blockade in urothelial cancer. Specified time point: pretreatment peripheral blood. Produced via immunoSEQ multiplex PCR; TCRdb's table is partial and in-frame only. The sample consists of about 38,000 clones, approximately 86% of them appearing once. The sample was PBMCs, taken around atezolizumab (anti-PD-L1) treatment. The origin of the receptors is a man older than 75 with urothelial cancer.

This clone was recorded a few times. This chain uses TRBV28 with TRBJ1-4; D call uncertain. CDR1 is MDHEN and CDR2 is SYDVKM in the germline V gene. The length of the CDR3 is 15 residues. V shed 5 bases and J shed 5 bases, with 15 bases lying between them. CDR3: CASSSWTGTNEKLFF. The CDR3 DNA sequence: TGTGCCAGCAGTAGCTGGACGGGAACCAATGAAAAACTGTTTTTT. The whole variable domain, remainder taken from reference TRBV28 and TRBJ1-4, is DVKVTQSSRYLVKRTGEKVFLECVQDMDHENMFWYRQDPGLGLRLIYFSYDVKMKEKGDIPEGYSVSREKKERFSLILESASTNQTSMYLCASSSWTGTNEKLFFGSGTQLSVL.

This rearrangement joins TRBV5-4 to TRBJ2-5; 10 bases are a match to TRBD2. The CDR3 has 16 residues. Germline trimming cut 5 bases from V and 1 base from J; bases unmatched to any gene: 8. Germline CDR1 SGHNT, CDR2 YYREEE (reference sequence). As DNA, the CDR3 is TGTGCCAGCAGGGAGGGCAGCGGGAGGGCCCAAGAGACCCAGTACTTC. Its translation is CASREGSGRAQETQYF.

The rearrangement joins TRBV7-9 to TRBJ2-7; D may be TRBD2 (7 bases). The CDR3 consists of 13 residues. Trimming removed 3 bases from V and 7 bases from J, with 13 bases in between. Germline CDR1 is SEHNR and CDR2 is FQNEAQ (reference sequence). The CDR3 bases are TGTGCCAGCAGCTTCGCGGGGGCAGGGGAGCAGTACTTC. Translated, it gives CASSFAGAGEQYF.

This rearrangement joins TRBV10-3 to TRBJ2-5; 9 bases line up with TRBD1. The CDR3 is 18 amino acids. J lost 3 bases, V lost 4 bases, and 15 bases had no gene match. Per germline, CDR1 ENHRY and CDR2 SYGVKD. CDR3 nucleotides: TGTGCCATCAGTGCCCGACCTAGGGACAGGGTGGGAAAAGAGACCCAGTACTTC. It codes for CAISARPRDRVGKETQYF.

V usage is TRBV28 and J usage is TRBJ1-5, with 7 bases lining up with TRBD1. The CDR3 has 14 amino acids. Germline trimming cut 6 bases from V and 6 bases from J; bases unmatched to any gene: 8. Germline V CDR1 and CDR2: MDHEN, SYDVKM. CDR3 residues: CASRFSGGGQPQHF. CDR3 DNA: TGTGCCAGCAGATTTTCAGGGGGAGGTCAGCCCCAGCATTTT.

This clone was seen only once. The V gene is TRBV30, the J gene TRBJ1-2; maybe TRBD1 (5 bases). The germline V gene encodes CDR1 GTSNPN and CDR2 SVGIG (reference sequence). The CDR3 totals 14 residues. V lost 3 bases and J 4 bases, leaving 15 bases between the germline ends. The CDR3 protein is CAWRYRGVSYGYTF. CDR3 nucleotides: TGTGCCTGGAGATACCGGGGGGTAAGCTATGGCTACACCTTC.

The rearrangement uses TRBV9 and TRBJ2-1, with a tentative D call TRBD1 (5 bases). The CDR3 runs 17 residues. V lost 0 bases and J lost 5, with 18 bases in between. CDR1 is SGDLS and CDR2 is YYNGEE in the germline V gene. Here the CDR3 reads CASSVGVETWGHNEQFF. CDR3 bases: TGTGCCAGCAGCGTAGGGGTCGAAACGTGGGGCCACAATGAGCAGTTCTTC.

The chain joins TRBV11-2 to TRBJ2-7, with a tentative D call TRBD1 (6 bases). Germline V CDR1 and CDR2: SGHAT, FQNNGV. The V gene lost 5 bases and the J gene lost 5 bases, with 19 bases spanning the gap. CDR3 length: 15 residues. CDR3 loop: CASSQTPGRGHEQYF. In DNA form, the CDR3 reads TGTGCCAGCAGCCAGACCCCAGGCAGGGGCCACGAGCAGTACTTC.

This chain uses TRBV15 with TRBJ2-7, with 10 bases that match TRBD1. The CDR3 totals 18 residues. V was clipped by 0 bases and J by 2 bases; unmatched bases: 10. The V gene's germline CDR1 is LNHNV and CDR2 YYDKDF (reference sequence). As DNA, the CDR3 is TGTGCCACCAGCAGAGATGGGGACAGGGGCCGTTCCCCCTACGAGCAGTACTTC. Amino acid sequence: CATSRDGDRGRSPYEQYF.

This chain uses TRBV6-1 with TRBJ2-5; TRBD2 matches 11 bases. V was pared by 6 bases and J by 11 bases, with 14 bases of the junction left unmatched. The CDR3 loop spans 15 amino acids. From germline, CDR1 is MNHNS and CDR2 SASEGT. CDR3: CASSPKGGLAELQYF. The CDR3 DNA follows: TGTGCCAGCAGCCCCAAAGGGGGACTAGCGGAGCTACAGTACTTC.

This clone has a handful of counts. The chain is built from TRBV7-9 and TRBJ1-2; 7 positions match TRBD1. CDR1 and CDR2 from the germline V gene are SEHNR and FQNEAQ (reference sequence). The junction had 2 bases not matched to a gene; V was cut back by 7 bases and J by 3 bases. There are 12 residues in the CDR3. The CDR3 sequence: CASTGTDYGYTF. The CDR3 DNA reads TGTGCCAGCACCGGGACAGACTATGGCTACACCTTC.

V is TRBV6-6 and J is TRBJ2-7; no firm D call. This CDR3 contains 14 residues. The germline V gene has CDR1 MNHNY and CDR2 SVGAGI (reference sequence). Deletions cut 2 bases from V and 2 bases from J, with 10 bases between. This chain's CDR3 is CASSYDRGPYEQYF. DNA for the CDR3: TGTGCCAGCAGTTACGACCGCGGCCCCTACGAGCAGTACTTC.

The V call is TRBV5-4, the J call TRBJ2-1; 7 positions agree with TRBD1. Germline CDR1 and CDR2: SGHNT and YYREEE (reference sequence). V lost 1 base to trimming and J lost 2 bases; unmatched junction nucleotides: 9. CDR3 length equals 17 residues. CDR3 loop: CASSLKAHRGTYNEQFF. The CDR3 region has the DNA TGTGCCAGCAGCTTGAAGGCACACAGGGGAACCTACAATGAGCAGTTCTTC.

The chain uses TRBV5-5 and TRBJ2-2; TRBD1 agrees at 8 bases. This CDR3 is 15 amino acids long. The germline gives CDR1 SGHKS, CDR2 YYEKEE (reference sequence). V was clipped by 6 bases and J by 2 bases; unmatched bases: 6. The CDR3 protein is CASTPGQGNTGELFF. CDR3 sequence (DNA): TGTGCCAGCACCCCTGGACAGGGAAACACCGGGGAGCTGTTTTTT.

V gene TRBV7-9 combines with J gene TRBJ1-3; D gene ambiguous. Germline values: CDR1 SEHNR, CDR2 FQNEAQ (reference sequence). Between the trimmed V and J ends, which lost 5 bases and 0 bases, there was a span of 8 bases. This CDR3 spans 14 amino acids. CDR3 sequence reads: CASSPQSSGNTIYF. CDR3 sequence (DNA): TGTGCCAGCAGCCCACAGAGCTCTGGAAACACCATATATTTT.

This clone turned up a few times. This chain connects TRBV15 to TRBJ1-4; maybe TRBD1 (5 bases). V dropped 1 base and J dropped 10 bases, with 7 bases sitting between them. The CDR3 totals 12 residues. The V gene's germline CDR1 is LNHNV and CDR2 YYDKDF (reference sequence). The CDR3 is CATSRGRGKLFF. CDR3 in DNA: TGTGCCACCAGCAGAGGGAGGGGAAAACTGTTTTTT.

The chain is built from TRBV27 and TRBJ1-2; TRBD1 agrees at 9 bases. V shed 5 bases and J 5 bases; nucleotides not matched to a gene: 9. The CDR3 consists of 15 residues. The germline gives CDR1 MNHEY, CDR2 SMNVEV (reference sequence). The CDR3 spells CASSIQGALGYGYTF. In nucleotides, the CDR3 is TGTGCCAGCAGTATACAGGGGGCGCTGGGGTATGGCTACACCTTC.

The rearrangement links TRBV30 to TRBJ2-1; D remains ambiguous. The CDR3 runs to 15 residues. CDR1 and CDR2 (germline): GTSNPN, SVGIG (reference sequence). The V end lost 2 bases, the J end lost 5 bases, and 16 bases lay between the germline ends. The chain's CDR3 is CAWSLEYSPHNEQFF. DNA for the CDR3: TGTGCCTGGAGTTTGGAGTATTCCCCCCACAATGAGCAGTTCTTC.

V is TRBV5-8 and J is TRBJ2-4, with no clear D. This CDR3 is 15 amino acids long. Germline V gene data show CDR1 as SGHTS and CDR2 as YDEGEE. V was pared by 0 bases and J by 3 bases, with 10 bases between. The CDR3 here is CASSLAEVNKNIQYF. Here the CDR3 DNA reads TGTGCCAGCAGCTTGGCCGAGGTGAACAAAAACATTCAGTACTTC.

This rearrangement joins TRBV5-1 to TRBJ2-7, with TRBD2 as a possible D gene (5 bases). Germline CDR1 SGHRS, CDR2 YFSETQ. With 4 bases removed from V and 7 bases from J, the gap between germline ends came to 15 bases. CDR3 length equals 13 residues. Here the CDR3 reads CASSVDPPGEQYF. In DNA form, the CDR3 reads TGCGCCAGCAGCGTAGACCCCCCGGGGGAGCAGTACTTC.

This chain links TRBV5-6 with TRBJ2-7; D is undetermined. V gave up 4 bases and J gave up 4 bases, with 15 bases separating them. Germline V CDR1 and CDR2: SGHDT, YYEEEE. The CDR3 has 14 residues. CDR3 nucleotide sequence: TGTGCCAGCAGCCCGACCGGGTCGAAGTACGAGCAGTACTTC. It codes for CASSPTGSKYEQYF.

CDR3 sequence: CASSPLAGGETQYF. The CDR3 DNA reads as TGTGCCAGCAGCCCACTAGCGGGAGGGGAGACCCAGTACTTC. The rearrangement joins TRBV11-2 to TRBJ2-5, with 13 bases matching TRBD2. This CDR3 has 14 residues. V shed 5 bases and J 5 bases; nucleotides not matched to a gene: 2. From germline, CDR1 is SGHAT and CDR2 FQNNGV.

The genes are TRBV6-6 and TRBJ2-7; 9 bases are shared with TRBD2. The CDR3 runs 15 residues. In germline, CDR1 is MNHNY, CDR2 SVGAGI (reference sequence). J was trimmed by 1 base and V by 5 bases; bases with no gene match: 6. The CDR3 here is CASSRTSGPSYEQYF. The DNA for the CDR3 is TGTGCCAGCAGTCGTACTAGCGGGCCTTCCTACGAGCAGTACTTC.

This clone has a handful of counts. J is TRBJ2-2 and V is TRBV10-1, with TRBD2 as a possible D gene (6 bases). V was cut by 8 bases and J by 5 bases, with 9 bases left in between. Germline loops: CDR1 WNHNN, CDR2 SYGVQD (reference sequence). CDR3 size: 12 residues. For the CDR3, the DNA is TGCGCCAGCCAGGCGGGGACCGGGGAGCTGTTTTTT. Translation: CASQAGTGELFF.

The rearrangement links TRBV25-1 to TRBJ2-3; 12 bases line up with TRBD2. The junction had 8 bases not matched to a gene; V was cut back by 4 bases and J by 3 bases. The CDR3 consists of 17 residues. Germline-derived CDR1 and CDR2 are MGHDK and SYGVNS. This CDR3 is CASSVTSGSLDTDTQYF. The CDR3 nucleotides read TGTGCCAGCAGTGTGACTAGCGGGAGTTTGGATACAGATACGCAGTATTTT.

V is TRBV11-2 and J is TRBJ2-1; TRBD1 matches 8 bases. V lost 4 bases to trimming and J lost 4 bases; unmatched junction nucleotides: 6. The CDR3 spans 15 residues. Germline V gene lookup returns CDR1 SGHAT and CDR2 FQNNGV. The CDR3 spells CASSSRTGLYNEQFF. Written as DNA, the CDR3 is TGTGCCAGCAGCTCCCGGACAGGGCTATACAATGAGCAGTTCTTC.

The genes are TRBV5-1 and TRBJ2-1; D is ambiguous. Trimming took 0 bases from V and 5 from J, leaving 3 bases between them. The CDR3 consists of 12 residues. Germline assignment: CDR1 SGHRS and CDR2 YFSETQ. CDR3 sequence reads: CASSLGDNEQFF. CDR3 nucleotide sequence: TGCGCCAGCAGCTTGGGCGACAATGAGCAGTTCTTC.